One and the same sample provided the 20 T cell receptor beta chains below, sequenced in a study of T cell repertoires in cytomegalovirus infection. TCRdb called the reads again in MiXCR, with one record for every CDR3 protein. Of 450,000 to 650,000 distinct CDR3 sequences in the sample, about 25% are singletons; the top ten hold roughly 13%. The material sequenced was PBMCs. The receptors derive from a human donor in good health (CMV status not recorded). Some clones in this sample may be carry-over from other donors' samples.

This clonotype was seen more than once but under ten times. The chain employs TRBV6-2 or TRBV6-3 and TRBJ1-1, with TRBD1 as a possible D gene (5 bases). The CDR3 loop spans 15 amino acids. V gave up 6 bases and J gave up 1 base, with 15 bases separating them. The V gene's germline CDR1 is MNHEY and CDR2 SVGEGT. As DNA, the CDR3 is TGTGCCAGCAGCCATCGGGGCCTCAAGAACACTGAAGCTTTCTTT. Amino acid sequence: CASSHRGLKNTEAFF.

This clonotype came up a few times. The chain joins TRBV28 to TRBJ1-4; D is unclear. The CDR3 is 15 residues long. Germline CDR1 MDHEN, CDR2 SYDVKM. The germline V and J ends were trimmed by 6 bases and 7 bases, with 18 bases remaining between them. The CDR3 reads CASSASGIGSEKLFF. The CDR3 nucleotides are TGTGCCAGCAGCGCCTCCGGGATCGGGTCTGAAAAACTGTTTTTT.

The chain employs TRBV7-4 and TRBJ2-7; a possible D gene is TRBD1 (6 bases). The CDR3 has 13 amino acids. V was clipped by 5 bases and J by 0 bases, with 8 bases between them. Germline V gene sequence: CDR1 SGHVT, CDR2 SQSDAQ. CDR3: CASSKDSSYEQYV. Written as DNA, the CDR3 is TGTGCCAGCAGCAAGGACAGCTCCTACGAGCAGTACGTC.

The sample holds many counts of this clonotype. V is TRBV7-2 and J is TRBJ1-3; TRBD1 is a possible D gene (5 bases). V was clipped by 0 bases and J by 2 bases, with 11 bases between them. Germline V gene data show CDR1 as SGHTA and CDR2 as FQGNSA. CDR3 length: 16 residues. CDR3 protein: CASSLADISAGNTIYF. The CDR3 DNA is TGTGCCAGCAGCTTAGCGGACATCAGTGCTGGAAACACCATATATTTT.

This clonotype was counted at least ten times. V gene TRBV6-2 or TRBV6-3 combines with J gene TRBJ2-2, with D hard to call. The V end was cut by 5 bases, the J end by 5 bases, with 6 bases between. The CDR3 covers 12 residues. The germline gives CDR1 MNHEY, CDR2 SVGEGT. DNA for the CDR3: TGTGCCAGCAGTCGTCAGACCGGGGAGCTGTTTTTT. Its protein is CASSRQTGELFF.

The chain's CDR3 is CASSLRGTSGNTGELFF. CDR3 coding DNA: TGTGCCAGCAGCTTAAGAGGGACTAGCGGGAACACCGGGGAGCTGTTTTTT. V gene TRBV7-6 combines with J gene TRBJ2-2; 11 positions match TRBD2. There are 17 residues in the CDR3. Trimming took 2 bases from V and 1 from J; bases not matched to a gene: 3. Germline V gene data show CDR1 as SGHVS and CDR2 as FNYEAQ.

Regarding this clonotype: Relative to the germline gene, one junction end is altered; a read error may explain this. The chain combines TRBV28 with TRBJ1-4, with 7 bases lining up with TRBD1. The CDR3 contains 16 residues. Germline CDR1 reads MDHEN; CDR2 reads SYDVKM. CDR3 bases: TGTGCCAGCAGTTACCTCCCGGGACAGAGTAATGAAGAACTGTTTTTT. Residues: CASSYLPGQSNEELFF.

The rearrangement joins TRBV6-5 to TRBJ2-1; either TRBD1 or TRBD2 may fit D (5 bases each). The CDR3 covers 13 residues. Germline lookup yields CDR1 MNHEY and CDR2 SVGAGI. V lost 6 bases, J lost 4 bases, and 10 bases lay in between. The CDR3, as DNA: TGTGCCAGCAGGGGGGACGGGTACAATGAGCAGTTCTTC. Encoded protein: CASRGDGYNEQFF.

The chain couples TRBV28 to TRBJ2-5; 10 positions agree with TRBD2. Trimming at V came to 4 bases and at J to 4 bases, leaving 12 bases not matched to a gene. Germline V gives CDR1 MDHEN, CDR2 SYDVKM. The CDR3 sequence is 17 residues long. The CDR3 protein is CASSSVTSGLAGETQYF. The CDR3 region has the DNA TGTGCCAGCAGTTCGGTGACTAGCGGGTTAGCGGGAGAGACCCAGTACTTC.

In this sample, this clonotype turned up many times. The chain combines TRBV7-2 with TRBJ2-1; 10 bases are shared with TRBD2. Germline V gene sequence: CDR1 SGHTA, CDR2 FQGNSA. This CDR3 has 16 residues. The ends lost 2 bases at V and 7 bases at J; junction bases unmatched: 8. This chain's CDR3 is CASSLRPSGSVNEQFF. CDR3 nucleotides: TGTGCCAGCAGCTTAAGGCCTAGCGGGAGTGTGAATGAGCAGTTCTTC.

The chain employs TRBV18 and TRBJ2-2; perhaps TRBD1 as D (5 bases). Trimming shortened V by 4 bases and J by 0 bases, and 21 bases separated the two germline ends. CDR3 size: 19 residues. Germline V gene sequence: CDR1 KGHSH, CDR2 LQKENI. The DNA for the CDR3 is TGTGCCAGCTCACGACCCGCCCTTGGCCAGGGCGCGAACACCGGGGAGCTGTTTTTT. Translation: CASSRPALGQGANTGELFF.

The sample holds a few counts of this clonotype. The J gene is TRBJ1-2, the V gene TRBV7-2, with 7 bases lining up with TRBD1. The trim removed 5 bases at V and 3 bases at J, leaving 9 bases unmatched. CDR3 size: 15 residues. In germline, CDR1 is SGHTA, CDR2 FQGNSA. The CDR3 coding sequence is TGTGCCAGCAGCCCTATACAGGGGAGGGACTATGGCTACACCTTC. Translating gives CASSPIQGRDYGYTF.

The sample holds many counts of this clonotype. The V call is TRBV27, the J call TRBJ2-6; D might be TRBD1 or TRBD2, each matching 5 bases. CDR1 and CDR2 from the germline V gene are MNHEY and SMNVEV (reference sequence). Trimming took off 4 bases at V and 0 bases at J, with 13 bases between the two ends. This CDR3 region has 17 residues. CDR3: CASSSPGRHSGANVLTF. The CDR3 coding sequence is TGTGCCAGCAGTTCCCCGGGACGACACTCTGGGGCCAACGTCCTGACTTTC. The full variable domain, in which reference TRBV27 and TRBJ2-6 provide the parts outside the CDR3, is EAQVTQNPRYLITVTGKKLTVTCSQNMNHEYMSWYRQDPGLGLRQIYYSMNVEVTDKGDVPEGYKVSRKEKRNFPLILESPSPNQTSLYFCASSSPGRHSGANVLTFGAGSRLTVL.

This clonotype has at least ten counts. CDR3 DNA sequence: TGTGCCAGTAGTCCCCGAGGTGCGGGACGGGCCAATGAGCAGTTCTTC. Residues: CASSPRGAGRANEQFF. This chain uses TRBV19 with TRBJ2-1, with D perhaps TRBD2 (6 bases). V shed 5 bases and J shed 6 bases, with 20 bases lying between them. Germline V gives CDR1 LNHDA, CDR2 SQIVND (reference sequence). The CDR3 loop spans 16 amino acids.

CDR3 residues: CSARPPLAGGPDTGELFF. CDR3 in DNA: TGCAGCGCCCGGCCCCCTTTAGCGGGAGGGCCGGACACCGGGGAGCTGTTTTTT. The chain is built from TRBV29-1 and TRBJ2-2; 11 bases fit TRBD2. From germline, CDR1 is SQVTM and CDR2 ANQGSEA. The CDR3 covers 18 residues. Losses at the gene ends were 7 bases for V and 3 bases for J; bases not matched to a gene: 16.

This clonotype was counted many times. The chain couples TRBV7-8 to TRBJ2-5, with 7 bases that match TRBD1. Germline CDR1 is SGHVS and CDR2 is FQNEAQ. V trimming: 2 bases; J trimming: 4 bases; junction bases outside the gene matches: 4. This CDR3 comprises 14 residues. In nucleotides, the CDR3 is TGTGCCAGCAGCTTACGGGACAGCCGAGAGACCCAGTACTTC. It codes for CASSLRDSRETQYF.

This sequence joins TRBV7-9 and TRBJ2-1, with 10 bases aligning to TRBD2. Germline V gives CDR1 SEHNR, CDR2 FQNEAQ (reference sequence). The CDR3 consists of 18 residues. J gave up 3 bases and V 4 bases, and 12 bases lay outside the gene matches. The chain's CDR3 is CASSSKVAGGPYYNEQFF. CDR3 DNA: TGTGCCAGCAGCTCCAAAGTAGCGGGAGGTCCATACTACAATGAGCAGTTCTTC.

The chain carries TRBV7-2 and TRBJ1-1; D is possibly TRBD1 (5 bases). Trimming shortened V by 5 bases and J by 1 base, and 20 bases separated the two germline ends. There are 17 residues in the CDR3. Germline loops: CDR1 SGHTA, CDR2 FQGNSA. Here the CDR3 DNA reads TGTGCCAGCAGCACAACCCCCTTCAGGGAAGGGAACACTGAAGCTTTCTTT. It specifies CASSTTPFREGNTEAFF.

The gene calls are TRBV13 and TRBJ2-5; D possibly corresponds to TRBD1 (5 bases). The germline CDR1 and CDR2 sequences are PRHDT and FYEKMQ (reference sequence). Trimming removed 5 bases at V and 5 bases at J, with 15 bases between. CDR3 length: 14 residues. Here the CDR3 DNA reads TGTGCCAGCAGCCCCCGGGCAGGGTTGGAGACCCAGTACTTC. This sequence encodes CASSPRAGLETQYF.

This clonotype was observed a few times. The CDR3 reads CASSSNPGGTQYF. Written as DNA, the CDR3 is TGTGCCAGCAGTTCGAACCCCGGGGGGACCCAGTACTTC. This chain connects TRBV7-2 to TRBJ2-5, with D tentatively TRBD2 (6 bases). V lost 6 bases, J lost 7 bases, and 15 bases lay in between. The CDR3 is made up of 13 amino acids. CDR1 and CDR2 from the germline V gene are SGHTA and FQGNSA.